This T cell receptor (beta chain) is from a study of blood T cell repertoires in COVID-19. On the study more broadly: The origin of the acute and convalescent COVID-19 samples was the United States, Italy and Spain. T cells, B-cell-depleted T cells, or PBMCs supplied cDNA or gDNA.

Seattle participants joined during active infection and were tracked over time. Trimming shortened V by 0 bases and J by 5 bases, and 17 bases separated the two germline ends. CDR3 size: 17 residues. The germline V gene has CDR1 LNHDA and CDR2 SQIVND (reference sequence). In the authors' methods: Researchers report that nucleated cell counts were estimated from reference gene primer amplification. TCRdb's copy holds only in-frame clones and misses some; the assay was immunoSEQ multiplex PCR. V, J and clone size are those of that table, while D and trimming were read from the DNA. The repertoire consists of 35,000 to 45,000 clones, with 90% to 95% occurring once and the leading ten covering about 0.34%.

This TCR was sampled from a man between 50 and 59 years old with COVID-19, enrolled during active disease. Sequenced input: peripheral blood. The J gene is TRBJ2-1, the V gene TRBV19; D perhaps matches TRBD2 (6 bases). CDR3 coding DNA: TGTGCCAGTAGTATAGAAGGAGCGGGTGGCATCGACAATGAGCAGTTCTTC. Residues: CASSIEGAGGIDNEQFF. Combining the CDR3 with reference TRBV19 and TRBJ2-1 gives the whole variable domain DGGITQSPKYLFRKEGQNVTLSCEQNLNHDAMYWYRQDPGQGLRLIYYSQIVNDFQKGDIAEGYSVSREKKESFPLTVTSAQKNPTAFYLCASSIEGAGGIDNEQFFGPGTRLTVL.